This TCR beta chain was sequenced for a study of blood T cell repertoires in COVID-19. Study details: Sample material is recorded as cDNA or gDNA derived from T cells, B-cell-depleted T cells, or PBMCs.

The repertoire was sequenced with immunoSEQ multiplex PCR; TCRdb's copy has only in-frame clones and lacks some. The sample consists of roughly 170,000 clones, 84% of them appearing once. Residents of 20 to 25 US areas, aged about 18 to 100 years, made up the participants. Two negative PCRs, clearance, or symptom resolution had been documented for recovered Cohort 3 donors. Germline-derived CDR1 and CDR2 are LNHDA and SQIVND (reference sequence). This CDR3 contains 14 residues. V lost 5 bases and J 0 bases, leaving 11 bases between the germline ends. The sequencing sample was made of PBMCs or T cells enriched from blood (not recorded which). The receptor was isolated from a man aged 45-65 years who had recovered from COVID-19. The J gene is TRBJ2-7, the V gene TRBV19; D remains ambiguous. The CDR3 protein is CASSPQRNSYEQYF. In DNA form, the CDR3 reads TGTGCCAGTAGTCCTCAGCGAAACTCCTACGAGCAGTACTTC.